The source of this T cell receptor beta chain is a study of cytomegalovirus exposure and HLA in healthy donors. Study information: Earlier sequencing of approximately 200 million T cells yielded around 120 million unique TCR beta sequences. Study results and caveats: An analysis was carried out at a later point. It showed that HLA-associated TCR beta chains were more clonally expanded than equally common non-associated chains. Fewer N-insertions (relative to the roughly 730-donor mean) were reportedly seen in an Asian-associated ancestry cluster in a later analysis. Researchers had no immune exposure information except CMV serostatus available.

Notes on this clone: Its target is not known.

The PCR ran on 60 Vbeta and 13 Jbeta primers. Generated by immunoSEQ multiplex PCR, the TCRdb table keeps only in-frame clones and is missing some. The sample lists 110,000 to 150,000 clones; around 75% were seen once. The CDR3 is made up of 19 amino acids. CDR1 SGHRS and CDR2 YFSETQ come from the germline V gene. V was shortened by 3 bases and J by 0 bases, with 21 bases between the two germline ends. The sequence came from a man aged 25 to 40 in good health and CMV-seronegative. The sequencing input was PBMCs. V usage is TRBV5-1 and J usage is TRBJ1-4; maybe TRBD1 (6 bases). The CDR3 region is CASSSAAGGAVATNEKLFF. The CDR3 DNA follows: TGCGCCAGCAGCTCGGCCGCGGGGGGCGCCGTGGCAACTAATGAAAAACTGTTTTTT.